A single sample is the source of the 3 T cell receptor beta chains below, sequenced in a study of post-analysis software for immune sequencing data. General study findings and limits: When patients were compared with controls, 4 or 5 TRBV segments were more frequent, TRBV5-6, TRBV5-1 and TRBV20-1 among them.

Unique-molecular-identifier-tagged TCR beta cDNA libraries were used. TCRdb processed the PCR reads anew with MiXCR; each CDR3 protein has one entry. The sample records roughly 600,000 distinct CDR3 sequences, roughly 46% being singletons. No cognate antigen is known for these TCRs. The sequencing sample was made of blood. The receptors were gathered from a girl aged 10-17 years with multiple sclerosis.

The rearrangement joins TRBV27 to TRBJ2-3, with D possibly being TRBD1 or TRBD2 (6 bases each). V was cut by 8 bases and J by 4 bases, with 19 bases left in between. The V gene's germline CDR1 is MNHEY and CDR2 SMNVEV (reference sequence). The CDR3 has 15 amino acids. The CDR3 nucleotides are TGTGCCAGCCGTCGGGGGCGGAGAGAGGCAGATACGCAGTATTTT. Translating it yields CASRRGRREADTQYF.

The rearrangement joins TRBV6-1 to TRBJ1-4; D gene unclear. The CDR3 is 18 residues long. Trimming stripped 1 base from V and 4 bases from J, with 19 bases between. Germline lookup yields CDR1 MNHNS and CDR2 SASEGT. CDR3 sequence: CASSEVLDPGSRNEKLFF. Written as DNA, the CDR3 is TGTGCCAGCAGTGAAGTGTTGGACCCGGGATCACGTAATGAAAAACTGTTTTTT.

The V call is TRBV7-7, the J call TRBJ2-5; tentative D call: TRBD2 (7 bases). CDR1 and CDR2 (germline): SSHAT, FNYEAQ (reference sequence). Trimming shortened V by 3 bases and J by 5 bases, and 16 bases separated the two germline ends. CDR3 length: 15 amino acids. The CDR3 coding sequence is TGTGCCAGCAGCTTTGAGGGGGGGGGAGATGAGACCCAGTACTTC. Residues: CASSFEGGGDETQYF.